These 20 T cell receptor beta chains share one sample of origin, sequenced in a study of cytomegalovirus exposure and HLA in healthy donors. Libraries were prepared by immunoSEQ multiplex PCR; TCRdb keeps only in-frame clonotypes and omits some of them. The sample includes 200,000 to 300,000 clones, just under 90% seen only once; the top ten take about 3%. Sequenced material: PBMCs. These receptors all stem from a man between 18 and 35 years old in good health and CMV-seronegative.

CDR3 in DNA: TGCGCCAGCGCCGAAGCGGGGCCACACACAGATACGCAGTATTTT. Amino acid sequence: CASAEAGPHTDTQYF. The genes are TRBV5-1 and TRBJ2-3; TRBD2 aligns across 7 bases. CDR1 SGHRS and CDR2 YFSETQ come from the germline V gene. The junction had 10 bases not matched to a gene; V was cut back by 7 bases and J by 2 bases. The length of the CDR3 is 15 residues.

The chain carries TRBV18 and TRBJ2-3, with no clear D. Between the trimmed V and J ends, which lost 0 bases and 2 bases, there was a span of 6 bases. Germline CDR1 is KGHSH and CDR2 is LQKENI. The CDR3 spans 14 residues. This CDR3 reads CASSPPQDTDTQYF. The CDR3 DNA reads as TGTGCCAGCTCACCACCCCAGGACACAGATACGCAGTATTTT.

The rearrangement links TRBV30 to TRBJ2-2, with TRBD2 matching over 14 bases. The V and J ends lost 8 bases and 7 bases, in that order; junction bases with no gene match: 18. The CDR3 spans 18 residues. The germline V gene has CDR1 GTSNPN and CDR2 SVGIG (reference sequence). CDR3 in DNA: TGTGCCCGTACGGCCGGGACAGGGACTAGCGGGAGTTTCGGGGAGCTGTTTTTT. Residues: CARTAGTGTSGSFGELFF.

This chain joins TRBV19 and TRBJ1-2; 8 positions agree with TRBD1. With V trimmed by 3 bases and J by 3 bases, 9 bases remained unmatched. Germline lookup yields CDR1 LNHDA and CDR2 SQIVND (reference sequence). This CDR3 is 16 amino acids long. The CDR3 DNA reads as TGTGCCAGTAGTATCTACACCGGACAGGGTGACTATGGCTACACCTTC. It encodes CASSIYTGQGDYGYTF.

The rearrangement links TRBV30 to TRBJ2-3; TRBD2 is a possible D gene (7 bases). The ends were cut back, 3 bases at V and 4 bases at J, with 11 bases in the middle. The CDR3 covers 13 residues. Germline V gene sequence: CDR1 GTSNPN, CDR2 SVGIG (reference sequence). The CDR3 region is CAWRGGAADTQYF. The CDR3 coding sequence is TGTGCCTGGAGGGGGGGGGCGGCAGATACGCAGTATTTT.

The chain is built from TRBV29-1 and TRBJ2-1; TRBD2 might be the D (5 bases). Trimming left V 6 bases short and J 0 bases short, with 9 bases between. The V gene's germline CDR1 is SQVTM and CDR2 ANQGSEA. This CDR3 comprises 13 residues. The CDR3 sequence is CSVRGYSYNEQFF. In nucleotides, the CDR3 is TGCAGCGTCCGGGGTTACTCCTACAATGAGCAGTTCTTC.

Points on this clone: Relative to the germline gene, one junction end is altered; a read error may explain this. The V call is TRBV28, the J call TRBJ1-2; D is unclear. The CDR3 totals 10 residues. CDR1 is MDHEN, CDR2 SYDVKM, per germline. In DNA, the CDR3 is TGCCGAGTGGCCGGGGAGGGCTACACCTTC. It yields the protein CRVAGEGYTF.

V is TRBV29-1 and J is TRBJ2-5; D may be TRBD2 (5 bases). With 3 bases removed from V and 1 base from J, the gap between germline ends came to 6 bases. CDR3 length: 12 amino acids. CDR1 SQVTM and CDR2 ANQGSEA come from the germline V gene. The CDR3 region has the DNA TGCAGCGTTGATACTAGCCAAGAGACCCAGTACTTC. Translating gives CSVDTSQETQYF.

J is TRBJ2-7 and V is TRBV28; no definite D call. The CDR3 is 14 amino acids. Germline V gives CDR1 MDHEN, CDR2 SYDVKM. V was clipped by 6 bases and J by 2 bases, with 14 bases between them. CDR3 nucleotides: TGTGCCAGCAGCTCAGATCTCCTTCCCTACGAGCAGTACTTC. Translation: CASSSDLLPYEQYF.

This clone occurred once. The chain uses TRBV5-1 and TRBJ1-2; D not certain. CDR1 SGHRS and CDR2 YFSETQ come from the germline V gene. This CDR3 comprises 15 residues. Trimming shortened V by 0 bases and J by 8 bases, and 17 bases separated the two germline ends. CDR3 protein: CASSLEGDLGVGYTF. CDR3 coding DNA: TGCGCCAGCAGCTTGGAGGGAGACTTGGGCGTAGGCTACACCTTC. The full variable domain, rest sourced from reference TRBV5-1 and TRBJ1-2, is KAGVTQTPRYLIKTRGQQVTLSCSPISGHRSVSWYQQTPGQGLQFLFEYFSETQRNKGNFPGRFSGRQFSNSRSEMNVSTLELGDSALYLCASSLEGDLGVGYTFGSGTRLTVV.

V gene TRBV19 combines with J gene TRBJ1-2; 10 bases are a match to TRBD1. The junction had 8 bases not matched to a gene; V was cut back by 7 bases and J by 6 bases. The CDR3 is 14 amino acids. Germline V CDR1 and CDR2: LNHDA, SQIVND (reference sequence). The CDR3, as DNA: TGTGCCAGTAATCCGACAGGGGGCATTGATGGCTACACCTTC. Translating gives CASNPTGGIDGYTF.

The table lists this clone with a count of one. The J gene is TRBJ2-7, the V gene TRBV27; perhaps TRBD2 as D (5 bases). The V gene lost 5 bases and the J gene lost 0 bases, with 17 bases spanning the gap. The CDR3 is made up of 16 amino acids. The germline gives CDR1 MNHEY, CDR2 SMNVEV (reference sequence). The CDR3 DNA is TGTGCCAGCAGTCCGTCTAAGGGAGCCCGCTCCTACGAGCAGTACTTC. This gives the protein CASSPSKGARSYEQYF.

As concerns this clone: One junction end disagrees with the germline gene, perhaps due to a read error. The chain couples TRBV7-9 to TRBJ2-1; no definite D call. The CDR3 totals 12 residues. From germline, CDR1 is SEHNR and CDR2 FQNEAQ (reference sequence). The CDR3 DNA is TGTGCCAGCAGCCCTAGTGTGGGTAAATCGATCTTC. Translation: CASSPSVGKSIF.

CDR3 sequence: CASKWARTSGNNEQFF. The CDR3 DNA reads TGTGCCAGCAAGTGGGCGAGGACTAGCGGGAATAATGAGCAGTTCTTC. The chain has TRBV2 and TRBJ2-1, with 12 bases fitting TRBD2. Germline-derived CDR1 and CDR2 are SNHLY and FYNNEI. V lost 7 bases to trimming and J lost 7 bases; unmatched junction nucleotides: 11. This CDR3 has 16 amino acids.

The chain joins TRBV5-1 to TRBJ1-1; 7 positions match TRBD1. CDR1 and CDR2 (germline): SGHRS, YFSETQ. The V and J ends lost 1 base and 1 base, in that order; junction bases with no gene match: 4. The CDR3 loop spans 15 amino acids. DNA for the CDR3: TGCGCCAGCAGCTTGAACCGGGACAGGAACACTGAAGCTTTCTTT. This sequence encodes CASSLNRDRNTEAFF.

The chain couples TRBV19 to TRBJ1-2; no definite D call. The ends were cut back, 0 bases at V and 5 bases at J, with 22 bases in the middle. The CDR3 contains 18 residues. Per germline, CDR1 LNHDA and CDR2 SQIVND (reference sequence). CDR3 sequence reads: CASSIERAGGPRIYGYTF. The CDR3 DNA is TGTGCCAGTAGTATAGAGAGGGCAGGAGGGCCAAGAATATATGGCTACACCTTC.

The chain employs TRBV13 and TRBJ2-7; no reliable D call. CDR1 and CDR2 from the germline V gene are PRHDT and FYEKMQ (reference sequence). The CDR3 totals 14 residues. V shed 3 bases and J shed 3 bases, with 12 bases lying between them. Here the CDR3 DNA reads TGTGCCAGCAGCTTGGCGCAGGCAGTCTACGAGCAGTACTTC. This encodes CASSLAQAVYEQYF.

This sequence joins TRBV7-9 and TRBJ2-2; 7 bases align to TRBD1. Germline V gives CDR1 SEHNR, CDR2 FQNEAQ (reference sequence). With 5 bases clipped from V and 9 bases from J, the junction kept 9 bases outside the gene matches. This CDR3 has 14 amino acids. The chain's CDR3 is CASSGTGTVRELFF. The DNA of the CDR3 is TGTGCCAGCAGCGGGACCGGGACAGTCAGGGAGCTGTTTTTT.

The chain combines TRBV6-6 with TRBJ2-1, with D perhaps TRBD1 (6 bases). The V end was cut by 7 bases, the J end by 7 bases, with 11 bases between. The CDR3 extends over 12 amino acids. In germline, CDR1 is MNHNY, CDR2 SVGAGI (reference sequence). The CDR3 loop is CASMTGWNEQFF. Here the CDR3 DNA reads TGTGCCAGCATGACAGGTTGGAATGAGCAGTTCTTC.

V and J are TRBV2 and TRBJ2-1; TRBD1 is a possible D gene (5 bases). Germline loops: CDR1 SNHLY, CDR2 FYNNEI. CDR3 size: 13 residues. The V end was cut by 5 bases, the J end by 0 bases, with 5 bases between. CDR3 amino acids: CASSQGSYNEQFF. CDR3 nucleotide sequence: TGTGCCAGCAGTCAGGGCTCCTACAATGAGCAGTTCTTC.